The source of this T cell receptor (beta chain) is a study of Ad26.COV2.S vaccination and SARS-CoV-2 variants. Germline CDR1 MGHDK, CDR2 SYGVNS. The CDR3 contains 11 residues. With V trimmed by 6 bases and J by 9 bases, 4 bases remained unmatched. Profiling relied on immunoSEQ multiplex PCR, and the TCRdb table lists in-frame clones only, not all of them. Here the sample spans around 350,000 clones, roughly nine tenths being singletons. The origin of this receptor is a human donor who had recovered from COVID-19. The V gene is TRBV25-1, the J gene TRBJ1-1; 7 nucleotides agree with TRBD1. The sample consisted of peripheral blood, taken after recovery from COVID-19. The CDR3 sequence: CASRETGKAFF. The CDR3 coding sequence is TGTGCCAGCAGGGAGACAGGGAAAGCTTTCTTT. The whole variable domain, remainder taken from reference TRBV25-1 and TRBJ1-1, is EADIYQTPRYLVIGTGKKITLECSQTMGHDKMYWYQQDPGMELHLIHYSYGVNSTEKGDLSSESTVSRIRTEHFPLTLESARPSHTSQYLCASRETGKAFFGQGTRLTVV.